This T cell receptor (beta chain) was profiled in a study of OX40 agonist ivuxolimab in advanced cancers. Repertoires were generated with immunoSEQ multiplex PCR, while TCRdb's copy carries only in-frame clones and drops some. This sample yields tens of thousands of clones, of which about nine tenths are seen a single time; around 1% belongs to the top ten. This TCR came from an adult with an advanced solid tumor such as melanoma, head and neck, liver or kidney cancer. The specimen was CD4+ or CD8+ T cells sorted from blood, collected in a trial of the OX40 agonist ivuxolimab.

CDR3 sequence reads: CALYGTSGRLDTQYF. DNA of the CDR3: TGTGCCCTGTACGGGACTAGCGGGAGATTGGATACGCAGTATTTT. V is TRBV7-9 and J is TRBJ2-3; 14 bases agree with TRBD2. After removal of 11 bases from V and 6 bases from J, the junction contained 10 bases not matched to a gene. The length of the CDR3 is 15 residues. Germline CDR1 SEHNR, CDR2 FQNEAQ (reference sequence).